This T cell receptor (beta chain) was captured in a study of cytomegalovirus exposure and HLA in healthy donors. Points from the study as a whole: After further analysis at a later stage, 15,000 to 20,000 TCR beta sequences were associated with HLA alleles at 0.05 false discovery rate. Solely CMV serostatus was available to characterize immune exposure.

PCR involved 60 Vbeta and 13 Jbeta primers. Assay used: immunoSEQ multiplex PCR; TCRdb lists only in-frame clones, some missing. The data show approximately 190,000 clones, 82% seen once. With respect to this clone: Its antigen is undetermined.

There are 11 residues in the CDR3. Trimming pared 5 bases from V and 7 bases from J, leaving 8 bases between. From germline, CDR1 is MNHNS and CDR2 SASEGT. The V gene is TRBV6-1, the J gene TRBJ1-2, with D hard to call. The sequenced sample was PBMCs. The clonotype was recovered from a young woman in good health and CMV-seronegative. The CDR3 DNA sequence: TGTGCCAGCAGTCCTCAGGTTGGCTACACCTTC. It encodes CASSPQVGYTF.